The 30 T cell receptor beta chains reported below all come from one sample, sequenced in a study of blood T cell repertoires in COVID-19. The protocol was immunoSEQ multiplex PCR, while the TCRdb copy is restricted to in-frame clones and leaves out a portion. The data hold roughly 240,000 clones, with roughly 88% observed a single time. Sequenced sample: peripheral blood. The receptors stem from a man in his forties or fifties who had recovered from COVID-19.

The count of this clone is one. The chain couples TRBV28 to TRBJ2-1; TRBD1 matches 8 bases. CDR3 size: 15 residues. After removal of 5 bases from V and 2 bases from J, the junction contained 5 bases not matched to a gene. Germline CDR1 and CDR2: MDHEN and SYDVKM. Here the CDR3 reads CASSTGDRTYNEQFF. The CDR3 DNA is TGTGCCAGCAGTACAGGGGACAGGACCTACAATGAGCAGTTCTTC.

In DNA form, the CDR3 reads TGTGCCAGCAGCCCACGGGGGGTCGTGGATTTGCTTGAAGCTTTCTTT. Its protein is CASSPRGVVDLLEAFF. This chain joins TRBV7-8 and TRBJ1-1, with D perhaps TRBD1 (5 bases). CDR3 length: 16 residues. Deletions cut 5 bases from V and 7 bases from J, with 23 bases between. Germline lookup yields CDR1 SGHVS and CDR2 FQNEAQ.

In DNA form, the CDR3 reads TGTGCCAGCAGCTCCCAGGGGGATTACTCTGGAAACACCATATATTTT. Residues: CASSSQGDYSGNTIYF. The rearrangement uses TRBV5-4 and TRBJ1-3; 7 nucleotides agree with TRBD1. J was trimmed by 0 bases and V by 3 bases; bases with no gene match: 6. The CDR3 is 16 residues long. The germline CDR1 and CDR2 sequences are SGHNT and YYREEE (reference sequence).

The J gene is TRBJ2-5, the V gene TRBV30, with D unclear. Trimming took 1 base from V and 4 from J, leaving 10 bases between them. CDR1 is GTSNPN, CDR2 SVGIG, per germline (reference sequence). This CDR3 spans 13 amino acids. The CDR3 sequence: CAWSEQWLETQYF. The CDR3 nucleotides are TGTGCCTGGAGTGAACAGTGGTTAGAGACCCAGTACTTC.

The V gene is TRBV5-1, the J gene TRBJ1-2; TRBD1 is a possible D gene (5 bases). Germline loops: CDR1 SGHRS, CDR2 YFSETQ. Deletions cut 1 base from V and 7 bases from J, with 14 bases between. The CDR3 length is 14 residues. For the CDR3, the DNA is TGCGCCAGCAGCTTGACGGGGGTAGATTTTGGCTACACCTTC. This sequence encodes CASSLTGVDFGYTF.

In its sample, this clone was seen a few times. V and J are TRBV6-5 and TRBJ2-7; TRBD2 aligns across 11 bases. In germline, CDR1 is MNHEY, CDR2 SVGAGI. With V trimmed by 6 bases and J by 2 bases, 6 bases remained unmatched. The CDR3 has 15 residues. CDR3 DNA sequence: TGTGCCAGCAGCCTATTAGCGGGAGGGGCCTACGAGCAGTACTTC. Translation gives CASSLLAGGAYEQYF.

The chain recombines TRBV24-1 with TRBJ2-7; 9 positions agree with TRBD1. V shed 4 bases, J shed 13 bases, and the junction held 13 bases outside the gene matches. From germline, CDR1 is KGHDR and CDR2 SFDVKD. The CDR3 sequence is 14 residues long. The CDR3 coding sequence is TGTGCCACCAGTGAAACGACAAACAGGGGGCGCATATACTTC. Protein: CATSETTNRGRIYF.

The genes are TRBV6-4 and TRBJ2-3; TRBD2 agrees at 10 bases. The V gene end was trimmed by 4 bases and the J gene end by 1 base; junction bases not matched to a gene: 8. The CDR3 has 17 residues. From germline, CDR1 is MRHNA and CDR2 SNTAGT. CDR3 amino acids: CASSGLAGAQCTDTQYF. The CDR3 coding sequence is TGTGCCAGCAGTGGCCTAGCGGGGGCCCAGTGCACAGATACGCAGTATTTT.

The V call is TRBV27, the J call TRBJ2-5; D not certain. Germline CDR1 reads MNHEY; CDR2 reads SMNVEV (reference sequence). V was pared by 2 bases and J by 2 bases, with 6 bases between. The CDR3 is 13 residues long. CDR3 sequence reads: CASSLNGQETQYF. The CDR3 nucleotides read TGTGCCAGCAGTTTAAACGGTCAAGAGACCCAGTACTTC.

The V call is TRBV6-2 or TRBV6-3, the J call TRBJ1-2, with TRBD1 matching 7 bases. CDR3 size: 18 residues. The V gene end was trimmed by 0 bases and the J gene end by 6 bases; junction bases not matched to a gene: 16. In germline, CDR1 is MNHEY, CDR2 SVGEGT. DNA of the CDR3: TGTGCCAGCAGTTACTCGAGTATCGGGACAGTTAAAGGGAATGGCTACACCTTC. Its translation: CASSYSSIGTVKGNGYTF.

The chain recombines TRBV6-6 with TRBJ2-1; TRBD2 agrees at 10 bases. CDR1 and CDR2 (germline): MNHNY, SVGAGI (reference sequence). V trimming: 5 bases; J trimming: 7 bases; junction bases outside the gene matches: 5. This CDR3 has 14 amino acids. The CDR3, as DNA: TGTGCCAGCAGTCTAGCGGGAGAGGGAAATGAGCAGTTCTTC. Amino acids: CASSLAGEGNEQFF.

The chain has TRBV19 and TRBJ2-7, with 12 bases matching TRBD2. The V gene's germline CDR1 is LNHDA and CDR2 SQIVND (reference sequence). The CDR3 totals 16 residues. V shed 1 base and J 7 bases; nucleotides not matched to a gene: 8. CDR3: CASSIVPSGRAREQYF. In nucleotides, the CDR3 is TGTGCCAGTAGTATAGTTCCTAGCGGGAGGGCGCGGGAGCAGTACTTC.

The chain links TRBV4-3 to TRBJ2-2; D is ambiguous. This CDR3 comprises 14 residues. Trimming left V 1 base short and J 4 bases short, with 7 bases between. The germline gives CDR1 LGHNA, CDR2 YSLEER. The CDR3 region has the DNA TGCGCCAGCAGCCAAGTTTATGTCACCGGGGAGCTGTTTTTT. It is translated as CASSQVYVTGELFF.

The gene calls are TRBV2 and TRBJ1-5; the D gene is possibly TRBD1 (6 bases). The CDR3 has 13 amino acids. CDR1 and CDR2 from the germline V gene are SNHLY and FYNNEI. V lost 9 bases and J lost 8, with 17 bases in between. The CDR3 sequence: CASRRGRGEPQHF. The CDR3 DNA follows: TGTGCCAGTCGAAGGGGGAGGGGGGAGCCCCAGCATTTT.

The chain links TRBV5-1 to TRBJ1-1, with 9 bases matching TRBD1. The CDR3 has 14 residues. CDR1 and CDR2 from the germline V gene are SGHRS and YFSETQ. The V gene end was trimmed by 4 bases and the J gene end by 5 bases; junction bases not matched to a gene: 6. As DNA, the CDR3 is TGCGCCAGCAGCACCCTAGGGACAGGGACTGAAGCTTTCTTT. Its protein product is CASSTLGTGTEAFF. The full variable domain, in which reference TRBV5-1 and TRBJ1-1 provide the parts outside the CDR3, is KAGVTQTPRYLIKTRGQQVTLSCSPISGHRSVSWYQQTPGQGLQFLFEYFSETQRNKGNFPGRFSGRQFSNSRSEMNVSTLELGDSALYLCASSTLGTGTEAFFGQGTRLTVV.

This clone has a handful of counts. The chain links TRBV6-5 to TRBJ1-2, with a tentative D call TRBD1 (5 bases). The CDR3 consists of 12 residues. Trimming stripped 0 bases from V and 8 bases from J, with 7 bases between. Germline values: CDR1 MNHEY, CDR2 SVGAGI. The CDR3 here is CASSYSRGGYTF. Here the CDR3 DNA reads TGTGCCAGCAGTTACTCAAGGGGCGGCTACACCTTC.

The rearrangement links TRBV24-1 to TRBJ1-2; the D gene is possibly TRBD1 (5 bases). The V end lost 4 bases, the J end lost 0 bases, and 14 bases lay between the germline ends. CDR3 length: 16 amino acids. CDR1 and CDR2 from the germline V gene are KGHDR and SFDVKD. CDR3 nucleotides: TGTGCCACCAGTGACCCCCTATGGGGGGCTAACTATGGCTACACCTTC. Translated: CATSDPLWGANYGYTF.

This chain joins TRBV6-5 and TRBJ1-2; possible D gene TRBD1, 5 bases. Trimming removed 4 bases from V and 3 bases from J, with 15 bases in between. CDR3 size: 15 residues. CDR1 is MNHEY, CDR2 SVGAGI, per germline. CDR3 loop: CASSSAGRPDYGYTF. In DNA form, the CDR3 reads TGTGCCAGCAGTTCGGCGGGACGGCCCGACTATGGCTACACCTTC.

The chain recombines TRBV30 with TRBJ1-2, with a tentative D call TRBD1 (5 bases). V was pared by 0 bases and J by 6 bases, with 17 bases between. Germline loops: CDR1 GTSNPN, CDR2 SVGIG (reference sequence). There are 15 residues in the CDR3. CDR3 nucleotides: TGTGCCTGGAGTGTTTTAGAGGGGCGGGGTGATGGCTACACCTTC. Translated: CAWSVLEGRGDGYTF.

Remarks on this clone: This sample includes further DNA sequences coding for the same CDR3. The V gene is TRBV5-1, the J gene TRBJ2-2, with TRBD2 matching 12 bases. CDR1 SGHRS and CDR2 YFSETQ come from the germline V gene. Losses at the gene ends were 3 bases for V and 2 bases for J; bases not matched to a gene: 2. The CDR3 is 16 residues long. The CDR3 DNA sequence: TGCGCCAGCAGCTCTGGACTAGCGGGAAACACCGGGGAGCTGTTTTTT. Protein sequence: CASSSGLAGNTGELFF.

The chain uses TRBV27 and TRBJ2-7; maybe TRBD1 (5 bases). Looked up from germline, CDR1 is MNHEY and CDR2 is SMNVEV (reference sequence). The V gene lost 5 bases and the J gene lost 2 bases, with 19 bases spanning the gap. The CDR3 extends over 16 amino acids. CDR3 residues: CASSPSLGQATYEQYF. The CDR3 DNA sequence: TGTGCCAGCAGTCCCTCCCTGGGGCAGGCGACCTACGAGCAGTACTTC.

This chain joins TRBV19 and TRBJ2-7; 9 bases fit TRBD1. The germline gives CDR1 LNHDA, CDR2 SQIVND (reference sequence). V was clipped by 6 bases and J by 6 bases; unmatched bases: 6. There are 13 residues in the CDR3. CDR3 sequence reads: CASRGTGKGEQYF. For the CDR3, the DNA is TGTGCCAGTAGAGGGACAGGGAAGGGCGAGCAGTACTTC.

The chain links TRBV27 to TRBJ2-3; 10 bases align to TRBD2. Looked up from germline, CDR1 is MNHEY and CDR2 is SMNVEV (reference sequence). The V segment lost 3 bases and the J segment 6 bases; nucleotides outside the gene matches: 6. The CDR3 sequence is 15 residues long. The CDR3 reads CASSFTGTSVDTQYF. The DNA of the CDR3 is TGTGCCAGCAGTTTCACCGGGACTAGCGTTGATACGCAGTATTTT.

The gene calls are TRBV18 and TRBJ1-5; D gene ambiguous. V lost 1 base and J 2 bases, leaving 9 bases between the germline ends. Germline CDR1 and CDR2: KGHSH and LQKENI. This CDR3 is 15 amino acids long. The CDR3 DNA follows: TGTGCCAGCTCACCACGCTCCGAGGGCAATCAGCCCCAGCATTTT. Amino acids: CASSPRSEGNQPQHF.

The chain has TRBV11-3 and TRBJ1-1; D is perhaps TRBD1 (6 bases). CDR1 and CDR2 (germline): SGHNT, YENEEA. The length of the CDR3 is 17 residues. Deletions cut 5 bases from V and 5 bases from J, with 24 bases between. In DNA form, the CDR3 reads TGTGCCAGCAGCCCGGCTACAGGGTATTCCTCGGCTACTGAAGCTTTCTTT. As protein: CASSPATGYSSATEAFF.

V and J are TRBV6-6 and TRBJ2-1, with D possibly matching TRBD1 (5 bases). The V gene lost 6 bases and the J gene lost 7 bases, with 10 bases spanning the gap. The CDR3 sequence is 12 residues long. Germline values: CDR1 MNHNY, CDR2 SVGAGI (reference sequence). The DNA for the CDR3 is TGTGCCAGCAGAGGGGTTGGTAATGAGCAGTTCTTC. This codes for CASRGVGNEQFF.

The chain carries TRBV10-2 and TRBJ1-2; tentatively, D is TRBD1 (5 bases). V was trimmed by 6 bases and J by 2 bases, leaving 10 bases between them. The germline V gene has CDR1 WSHSY and CDR2 SAAADI. This CDR3 region has 13 residues. The CDR3 DNA sequence: TGCGCCAGCAGCGTCGACAGAAACTATGGCTACACCTTC. Protein sequence: CASSVDRNYGYTF.

This clone has only a few counts. The gene calls are TRBV6-5 and TRBJ2-1; 7 bases align to TRBD1. Germline CDR1 MNHEY, CDR2 SVGAGI. V lost 6 bases, J lost 0 bases, and 5 bases stayed unmatched. This CDR3 is built from 15 residues. CDR3 in DNA: TGTGCCAGCAGGCCGGGACAGAGCTCCTACAATGAGCAGTTCTTC. Amino acid sequence: CASRPGQSSYNEQFF.

The V and J genes are TRBV30 and TRBJ2-4, with a tentative D call TRBD1 (5 bases). This CDR3 is built from 14 residues. The germline gives CDR1 GTSNPN, CDR2 SVGIG (reference sequence). V lost 7 bases and J 1 base, leaving 14 bases between the germline ends. The CDR3: CAYEGDAAKNIQYF. In DNA form, the CDR3 reads TGTGCCTACGAAGGGGATGCGGCCAAAAACATTCAGTACTTC.

V is TRBV6-1 and J is TRBJ2-3, with 10 bases fitting TRBD2. CDR3 length: 16 amino acids. V gave up 3 bases and J gave up 3 bases; unmatched junction bases: 6. Germline CDR1 reads MNHNS; CDR2 reads SASEGT. The CDR3 region is CASSEAASGRTDTQYF. In DNA, the CDR3 is TGTGCCAGCAGTGAGGCGGCTAGCGGGAGAACAGATACGCAGTATTTT.